This T cell receptor (beta chain) was captured in a study of blood T cell repertoires in COVID-19. Across the study: From T cells, B-cell-depleted T cells, or PBMCs came the material, which was cDNA or gDNA.

CDR1 is MNHEY and CDR2 is SVGAGI in the germline V gene. V lost 4 bases to trimming and J lost 6 bases; unmatched junction nucleotides: 7. This CDR3 is built from 14 residues. The protocol was immunoSEQ multiplex PCR, while the TCRdb copy is restricted to in-frame clones and leaves out a portion. The data hold 250,000 to 300,000 clones, with approximately 87% observed a single time. The specimen sequenced was peripheral blood. This chain joins TRBV6-5 and TRBJ1-2, with 8 bases matching TRBD1. The sequence came from a woman aged 30 to 39 with COVID-19, enrolled during active disease. CDR3 in amino acids: CASSFVQGGDGYTF. CDR3 in DNA: TGTGCCAGCAGTTTTGTACAGGGGGGAGATGGCTACACCTTC.